This T cell receptor (beta chain) emerged from a study of shared clonotypes between healthy human individuals. About the research overall: For every donor, three CD4 naive, three CD4 memory, two CD8 naive and one CD8 memory plates were used. General study findings and limits: Only a few donors were included, so the genetic and exposure-history diversity represented was limited.

Positively selected for CCR7, the CD45RO-negative cells used as naive CD8 cells excluded terminally differentiated effector memory CD45RA+ cells. Those who donated, Caucasian adults without exception, all lived in Nashville, Tennessee. With regard to this clone: The target antigen is unknown.

Sorted subsets were amplified in replicate PCRs using about 210 ng DNA, 32,000 or so T cell genomes. The method was immunoSEQ multiplex PCR; TCRdb's version includes in-frame clones alone and lacks a portion of them. The sample holds about 2.2 million clones, approximately 92% seen once. The CDR3 loop spans 12 amino acids. V lost 10 bases and J 5 bases, leaving 12 bases between the germline ends. Germline V lookup: CDR1 ENHRY, CDR2 SYGVKD. The genes are TRBV10-3 and TRBJ1-5; D is uncertain. The source of this sequence is a man between 18 and 35 years old in good health. Some clones in this sample may be carry-over from other donors' samples. The sample comprised naive CD8+ T cells from PBMCs. The CDR3 protein is CATGEPDQPQHF. CDR3 nucleotides: TGTGCCACCGGGGAACCCGATCAGCCCCAGCATTTT.